The 8 T cell receptor beta chains given below trace back to one sample, sequenced in a study of blood T cell repertoires in COVID-19 (dated by TCRdb to the early 2020s). The library relied on the immunoSEQ multiplex PCR assay. Sourced from immuneACCESS, this table was stored by TCRdb with only in-frame sequences that have V and J called. A share of the clones is absent; for the studies checked, an unresolved V gene accounts for under half, and the remainder has no known explanation. For this sample the table gives 240,000 or so clones, of which about 82% were detected only once. The leading ten clones occupy approximately 2.1% of the sample. Source material: PBMCs or T cells enriched from blood (not recorded which). These receptors all come from a woman aged 50 to 65 who had recovered from COVID-19.

This clone occurred a few times. The V and J genes are TRBV24-1 and TRBJ1-5; TRBD1 agrees at 8 bases. V lost 6 bases, J lost 5 bases, and 14 bases stayed unmatched. Germline V gene data show CDR1 as KGHDR and CDR2 as SFDVKD. CDR3 size: 17 residues. This CDR3 reads CATSPPNRGVSDQPQHF. CDR3 sequence (DNA): TGTGCCACCAGTCCACCTAACAGGGGGGTATCCGATCAGCCCCAGCATTTT.

Turning to this clone: The junction and the germline gene differ at one end; a read error may be behind it. CDR3 region: CASRLAGGPDTQYF. In nucleotides, the CDR3 is TGTGCCAGCAGATTAGCGGGGGGGCCAGATACGCAGTATTTT. The V and J genes are TRBV7-2 and TRBJ2-3; TRBD2 matches 11 bases. CDR3 length: 14 residues. Germline assignment: CDR1 SGHTA and CDR2 FQGNSA.

The chain is built from TRBV11-3 and TRBJ2-7; TRBD1 matches 8 bases. Per the germline V gene, CDR1 is SGHNT and CDR2 is YENEEA. This CDR3 contains 16 residues. The trim removed 3 bases at V and 0 bases at J, leaving 7 bases unmatched. The CDR3 DNA reads as TGTGCCAGCAGCTTGGGTTTAGGACAGGGCTCCTACGAGCAGTACTTC. Translating gives CASSLGLGQGSYEQYF.

The chain is built from TRBV27 and TRBJ1-2; maybe TRBD1 (5 bases). The CDR3 length is 14 residues. CDR1 MNHEY and CDR2 SMNVEV come from the germline V gene (reference sequence). Trimming left V 4 bases short and J 6 bases short, with 15 bases between. CDR3 protein: CASSSSGGLDGYTF. The CDR3 DNA is TGTGCCAGCAGTTCCTCGGGGGGTCTGGATGGCTACACCTTC.

The V and J genes are TRBV11-2 and TRBJ1-1; the D gene is possibly TRBD1 (5 bases). CDR1 and CDR2 (germline): SGHAT, FQNNGV. The CDR3 sequence is 13 residues long. V was shortened by 3 bases and J by 7 bases, with 12 bases between the two germline ends. The CDR3 coding sequence is TGTGCCAGCAGCTTTGGCAGGGTGGGTGAAGCTTTCTTT. Translating it yields CASSFGRVGEAFF.

This chain links TRBV9 with TRBJ1-2; D perhaps matches TRBD1 (5 bases). Deletions cut 1 base from V and 2 bases from J, with 12 bases between. The CDR3 consists of 15 residues. The germline gives CDR1 SGDLS, CDR2 YYNGEE. The CDR3 sequence is CASSVRSGGNYGYTF. CDR3 DNA: TGTGCCAGCAGCGTAAGGAGTGGGGGGAACTATGGCTACACCTTC.

This chain joins TRBV18 and TRBJ2-2; 8 nucleotides align to TRBD2. CDR1 is KGHSH and CDR2 is LQKENI in the germline V gene. This CDR3 has 17 amino acids. Germline trimming cut 1 base from V and 6 bases from J; bases unmatched to any gene: 10. CDR3 loop: CASSPQTGGRTSGELFF. The CDR3, as DNA: TGTGCCAGCTCACCACAGACTGGCGGGAGGACGTCCGGGGAGCTGTTTTTT.

This rearrangement joins TRBV18 to TRBJ1-3; 7 bases fit TRBD1. The CDR3 spans 14 residues. Looked up from germline, CDR1 is KGHSH and CDR2 is LQKENI. V dropped 5 bases and J dropped 4; count of bases not matched to a gene: 5. CDR3: CASSAQGSGNTIYF. The CDR3 DNA reads as TGTGCCAGCTCAGCACAGGGGTCGGGAAACACCATATATTTT.